A single sample is the source of the 30 T cell receptor beta chains below, sequenced in a study of T cells in localized non-small cell lung cancer. TCRdb keeps only in-frame clones here, not all; method: immunoSEQ multiplex PCR. This table has 6,000 to 7,000 clones, more than 40% appearing once. The sample was lymph node tissue, taken before any cancer treatment. The receptors derive from a man aged 35 to 70 with stage I lung adenocarcinoma.

The chain has TRBV9 and TRBJ2-5; D may be TRBD1 (5 bases). The CDR3 extends over 14 amino acids. CDR1 and CDR2 from the germline V gene are SGDLS and YYNGEE. Trimming left V 3 bases short and J 5 bases short, with 14 bases between. This CDR3 reads CASSGTPAGETQYF. CDR3 in DNA: TGTGCCAGCAGCGGGACACCCGCCGGGGAGACCCAGTACTTC.

A few counts support this clone. The chain uses TRBV7-7 and TRBJ2-3; 7 nucleotides line up with TRBD1. Per germline, CDR1 SSHAT and CDR2 FNYEAQ (reference sequence). This CDR3 comprises 15 residues. V lost 5 bases and J lost 4; bases outside the gene matches: 9. The DNA of the CDR3 is TGTGCCAGCAGCCCCAAGGGGGCAGGGGCAGATACGCAGTATTTT. Translating gives CASSPKGAGADTQYF.

This clone was counted between two and nine times. This chain uses TRBV11-3 with TRBJ2-1; D is uncertain. CDR1 and CDR2 from the germline V gene are SGHNT and YENEEA. The CDR3 length is 15 residues. V dropped 5 bases and J dropped 7 bases, with 18 bases sitting between them. The CDR3 protein is CASSHNWEASNEQFF. The DNA of the CDR3 is TGTGCCAGCAGCCACAACTGGGAAGCTTCGAATGAGCAGTTCTTC.

The chain is built from TRBV9 and TRBJ2-2, with 10 bases identical to TRBD2. V was clipped by 5 bases and J by 4 bases; unmatched bases: 8. In germline, CDR1 is SGDLS, CDR2 YYNGEE. The CDR3 extends over 16 amino acids. The CDR3 spells CASSNPGLAPTGELFF. The CDR3 coding sequence is TGTGCCAGCAGTAATCCGGGACTAGCGCCCACCGGGGAGCTGTTTTTT.

The CDR3 spells CASSGGQGVRAYNEQFF. For the CDR3, the DNA is TGTGCCAGCAGCGGGGGACAGGGGGTCCGAGCCTACAATGAGCAGTTCTTC. The chain recombines TRBV9 with TRBJ2-1, with 11 bases that match TRBD1. CDR1 is SGDLS, CDR2 YYNGEE, per germline. V was clipped by 3 bases and J by 2 bases; unmatched bases: 7. This CDR3 spans 17 amino acids. The full variable domain, rest sourced from reference TRBV9 and TRBJ2-1, is DSGVTQTPKHLITATGQRVTLRCSPRSGDLSVYWYQQSLDQGLQFLIQYYNGEERAKGNILERFSAQQFPDLHSELNLSSLELGDSALYFCASSGGQGVRAYNEQFFGPGTRLTVL.

The chain links TRBV9 to TRBJ2-7, with 7 bases fitting TRBD2. In germline, CDR1 is SGDLS, CDR2 YYNGEE. The CDR3 covers 14 residues. Trimming at V came to 4 bases and at J to 6 bases, leaving 10 bases not matched to a gene. The CDR3 protein is CASSPGTNEIEQYF. As DNA, the CDR3 is TGTGCCAGCAGCCCCGGGACTAACGAGATCGAGCAGTACTTC.

In this sample, this clone turned up a few times. The V and J genes are TRBV30 and TRBJ1-3; D gene uncertain. The CDR3 is 15 amino acids. V lost 0 bases and J 1 base, leaving 10 bases between the germline ends. Germline V CDR1 and CDR2: GTSNPN, SVGIG (reference sequence). This CDR3 is CAWSVRPSSGNTIYF. The CDR3 nucleotides read TGTGCCTGGAGTGTACGACCATCGTCTGGAAACACCATATATTTT.

This clone was found once. The junction shows a germline mismatch at one end, possibly a read error. V and J are TRBV15 and TRBJ1-1; D possibly corresponds to TRBD1 (5 bases). The CDR3 has 14 amino acids. Per germline, CDR1 LNHNV and CDR2 YYDKDF (reference sequence). The CDR3 reads CAISARRGNTEAFF. The CDR3 DNA follows: TGTGCCATCAGCGCCCGGAGGGGGAACACTGAAGCTTTCTTT.

This clone was seen a few times. J is TRBJ2-3 and V is TRBV28, with 7 bases lining up with TRBD1. Germline assignment: CDR1 MDHEN and CDR2 SYDVKM. V shed 4 bases and J 2 bases; nucleotides not matched to a gene: 3. This CDR3 contains 14 residues. The chain's CDR3 is CASSYGTATDTQYF. The DNA for the CDR3 is TGTGCCAGCAGTTATGGGACAGCCACAGATACGCAGTATTTT.

This clone has only a few counts. The J gene is TRBJ1-6, the V gene TRBV27, with 8 bases aligning to TRBD1. The junction had 7 bases not matched to a gene; V was cut back by 3 bases and J by 3 bases. Germline loops: CDR1 MNHEY, CDR2 SMNVEV (reference sequence). The CDR3 covers 17 residues. The CDR3 protein is CASSFRGRPFYNSPLHF. The DNA for the CDR3 is TGTGCCAGCAGTTTCAGGGGGCGCCCCTTCTATAATTCACCCCTCCACTTT.

The chain employs TRBV4-1 and TRBJ2-1; D is unresolved. Germline assignment: CDR1 MGHRA and CDR2 YSYEKL. This CDR3 comprises 14 residues. Trimming left V 0 bases short and J 6 bases short, with 9 bases between. CDR3 sequence reads: CASSQEGRANEQFF. As DNA, the CDR3 is TGCGCCAGCAGCCAAGAAGGAAGGGCCAATGAGCAGTTCTTC.

This clone was observed a few times. This sequence joins TRBV9 and TRBJ2-5; 10 bases fit TRBD2. Per the germline V gene, CDR1 is SGDLS and CDR2 is YYNGEE. V lost 4 bases, J lost 10 bases, and 16 bases stayed unmatched. The CDR3 length is 16 residues. The CDR3 bases are TGTGCCAGCAGCCCGCGACTAGCGGGTGAACCTCGTGACCAGTACTTC. It is translated as CASSPRLAGEPRDQYF.

The V and J genes are TRBV30 and TRBJ2-3, with D perhaps matching TRBD2 (7 bases). This CDR3 has 13 residues. The germline gives CDR1 GTSNPN, CDR2 SVGIG (reference sequence). Trimming shortened V by 5 bases and J by 1 base, and 10 bases separated the two germline ends. The CDR3 protein is CAWGGGGTDTQYF. The CDR3 nucleotides read TGTGCCTGGGGAGGGGGGGGCACAGATACGCAGTATTTT. Supplemented by reference TRBV30 and TRBJ2-3, the full variable domain reads SQTIHQWPATLVQPVGSPLSLECTVEGTSNPNLYWYRQAAGRGLQLLFYSVGIGQISSEVPQNLSASRPQDRQFILSSKKLLLSDSGFYLCAWGGGGTDTQYFGPGTRLTVL.

The genes are TRBV29-1 and TRBJ2-2, with D unclear. V was clipped by 6 bases and J by 5 bases, with 10 bases between them. The CDR3 is 12 residues long. CDR1 is SQVTM and CDR2 is ANQGSEA in the germline V gene. CDR3 residues: CSVGKGTGELFF. CDR3 coding DNA: TGCAGCGTCGGAAAGGGTACCGGGGAGCTGTTTTTT.

This clone was detected only once. This chain links TRBV28 with TRBJ2-1; the match to TRBD2 covers 7 bases. Trimming cost V 2 bases and J 2 bases; bases outside gene matches: 12. The CDR3 totals 18 residues. Germline V CDR1 and CDR2: MDHEN, SYDVKM. The CDR3 spells CASSLGDTSGITYNEQFF. The CDR3 region has the DNA TGTGCCAGCAGTTTAGGAGATACCAGCGGGATTACCTACAATGAGCAGTTCTTC.

The gene calls are TRBV19 and TRBJ2-3; D remains unclear. V was trimmed by 6 bases and J by 0 bases, leaving 13 bases between them. This CDR3 spans 15 amino acids. The germline gives CDR1 LNHDA, CDR2 SQIVND (reference sequence). The CDR3 reads CASRWSPASTDTQYF. The CDR3 nucleotides read TGTGCCAGTAGGTGGTCTCCGGCTAGCACAGATACGCAGTATTTT.

This chain connects TRBV6-8 to TRBJ2-7; 8 nucleotides match TRBD1. Trimming at V came to 6 bases and at J to 2 bases, leaving 3 bases not matched to a gene. Germline V gives CDR1 MNHGY, CDR2 SAAAGT. There are 13 residues in the CDR3. CDR3 loop: CASSRQGPYEQYF. DNA of the CDR3: TGTGCCAGCAGCAGACAGGGGCCCTACGAGCAGTACTTC.

The chain employs TRBV14 and TRBJ2-1; unclear D gene. Trimming removed 1 base from V and 6 bases from J, with 13 bases in between. Looked up from germline, CDR1 is SGHDN and CDR2 is FVKESK. The CDR3 extends over 15 amino acids. CDR3 amino acids: CASSQVTGVVNEQFF. DNA of the CDR3: TGTGCCAGCAGCCAAGTAACTGGGGTCGTCAATGAGCAGTTCTTC. The full variable domain, with the rest looked up from reference TRBV14 and TRBJ2-1, is EAGVTQFPSHSVIEKGQTVTLRCDPISGHDNLYWYRRVMGKEIKFLLHFVKESKQDESGMPNNRFLAERTGGTYSTLKVQPAELEDSGVYFCASSQVTGVVNEQFFGPGTRLTVL.

V is TRBV28 and J is TRBJ2-1, with a tentative D call TRBD2 (5 bases). The CDR3 spans 15 residues. V was pared by 3 bases and J by 0 bases, with 9 bases between. CDR1 and CDR2 (germline): MDHEN, SYDVKM. This CDR3 is CASSLRGGSYNEQFF. In nucleotides, the CDR3 is TGTGCCAGCAGTTTGCGCGGAGGCTCCTACAATGAGCAGTTCTTC. Looking up the rest from reference TRBV28 and TRBJ2-1 gives the full variable domain: DVKVTQSSRYLVKRTGEKVFLECVQDMDHENMFWYRQDPGLGLRLIYFSYDVKMKEKGDIPEGYSVSREKKERFSLILESASTNQTSMYLCASSLRGGSYNEQFFGPGTRLTVL.

The V and J genes are TRBV18 and TRBJ1-2; D is unresolved. V was trimmed by 3 bases and J by 4 bases, leaving 6 bases between them. Germline V gene sequence: CDR1 KGHSH, CDR2 LQKENI. The CDR3 length is 12 residues. CDR3 residues: CASSPEAYGYTF. CDR3 nucleotide sequence: TGTGCCAGCTCACCCGAGGCCTATGGCTACACCTTC.

This clone has a handful of counts. V and J are TRBV2 and TRBJ2-3; 9 nucleotides line up with TRBD1. The J segment lost 1 base and the V segment lost 6 bases, leaving 5 bases of the junction unmatched. CDR1 and CDR2 (germline): SNHLY, FYNNEI. CDR3 length: 15 amino acids. CDR3 coding DNA: TGTGCCAGCAGGGCCCGGGACAGGGGCACAGATACGCAGTATTTT. Encoded protein: CASRARDRGTDTQYF.

This chain joins TRBV28 and TRBJ2-2, with 7 bases that match TRBD1. The germline CDR1 and CDR2 sequences are MDHEN and SYDVKM. CDR3 length: 16 residues. V lost 4 bases and J lost 6; bases outside the gene matches: 11. The CDR3 DNA is TGTGCCAGCAGTTCCACGAGAGGCACAGGGGCCGGGGAGCTGTTTTTT. It yields the protein CASSSTRGTGAGELFF.

The J gene is TRBJ2-3, the V gene TRBV30, with 7 bases matching TRBD2. The germline V gene encodes CDR1 GTSNPN and CDR2 SVGIG (reference sequence). The junction had 10 bases not matched to a gene; V was cut back by 1 base and J by 6 bases. The CDR3 totals 15 residues. CDR3 nucleotides: TGTGCCTGGAGTGGGCAGGGCGGGGGTTCCGATACGCAGTATTTT. Translating it yields CAWSGQGGGSDTQYF.

The rearrangement uses TRBV30 and TRBJ1-1; TRBD1 matches at 8 bases. Germline V gene sequence: CDR1 GTSNPN, CDR2 SVGIG (reference sequence). CDR3 length: 13 residues. V lost 7 bases to trimming and J lost 3 bases; unmatched junction nucleotides: 7. The CDR3 DNA is TGTGCCTCCAAGGACAGGGCCGACACTGAAGCTTTCTTT. This translates into CASKDRADTEAFF.

This rearrangement joins TRBV15 to TRBJ2-7, with TRBD1 matching over 11 bases. Looked up from germline, CDR1 is LNHNV and CDR2 is YYDKDF (reference sequence). V shed 4 bases, J shed 2 bases, and the junction held 1 base outside the gene matches. This CDR3 has 14 residues. Here the CDR3 reads CATSKDRGPYEQYF. The CDR3 DNA reads TGTGCCACCAGCAAGGACAGGGGGCCCTACGAGCAGTACTTC.

This clone was observed once. The gene calls are TRBV11-3 and TRBJ2-2; D possibly uses TRBD1 or TRBD2 (6 bases each). V was trimmed by 2 bases and J by 9 bases, leaving 16 bases between them. Germline V lookup: CDR1 SGHNT, CDR2 YENEEA. CDR3 length equals 15 residues. CDR3: CASSLMGGPSRELFF. Here the CDR3 DNA reads TGTGCCAGCAGCTTAATGGGGGGCCCCTCCAGGGAGCTGTTTTTT.

The chain links TRBV30 to TRBJ2-7; D might be TRBD1 (6 bases). The V and J ends lost 5 bases and 2 bases respectively, with 13 bases between them. Germline V CDR1 and CDR2: GTSNPN, SVGIG (reference sequence). The CDR3 extends over 13 amino acids. CDR3 protein: CAWERGTAYEQYF. For the CDR3, the DNA is TGTGCCTGGGAAAGGGGGACGGCCTACGAGCAGTACTTC. Combining the CDR3 with reference TRBV30 and TRBJ2-7 gives the whole variable domain SQTIHQWPATLVQPVGSPLSLECTVEGTSNPNLYWYRQAAGRGLQLLFYSVGIGQISSEVPQNLSASRPQDRQFILSSKKLLLSDSGFYLCAWERGTAYEQYFGPGTRLTVT.

CDR3 nucleotide sequence: TGTGCCAGCAGTTTGGGGACAGGGACTAATGAAAAACTGTTTTTT. This codes for CASSLGTGTNEKLFF. The chain uses TRBV28 and TRBJ1-4; the match to TRBD1 covers 9 bases. The germline V gene encodes CDR1 MDHEN and CDR2 SYDVKM. V trimming: 3 bases; J trimming: 2 bases; junction bases outside the gene matches: 1. This CDR3 spans 15 amino acids. The variable domain in full, completed from reference TRBV28 and TRBJ1-4, reads DVKVTQSSRYLVKRTGEKVFLECVQDMDHENMFWYRQDPGLGLRLIYFSYDVKMKEKGDIPEGYSVSREKKERFSLILESASTNQTSMYLCASSLGTGTNEKLFFGSGTQLSVL.

The sample holds a few counts of this clone. The chain uses TRBV6-7 and TRBJ2-7, with 9 bases fitting TRBD1. TRBV6-7 is an ORF, with its function uncertain. With V trimmed by 4 bases and J by 4 bases, 5 bases remained unmatched. The CDR3 is made up of 14 amino acids. The CDR3 DNA sequence: TGTGCCAGCAGTTCCCGGGACAGGGAGTACGAGCAGTACTTC. Translating it yields CASSSRDREYEQYF.

This clone was counted a few times. The rearrangement uses TRBV7-1 and TRBJ2-1; D is perhaps TRBD1 (6 bases). TRBV7-1 carries the ORF label, with uncertain function. Trimming pared 5 bases from V and 5 bases from J, leaving 13 bases between. The CDR3 sequence is 14 residues long. CDR3 loop: CASSPGQIDNEQFF. The CDR3 DNA sequence: TGTGCCAGCAGCCCAGGACAGATCGACAATGAGCAGTTCTTC.